Shown below are 4 T cell receptor beta chains from a single sample sequenced in a study of blood T cell repertoires in COVID-19 (dated by TCRdb to about 2020). Library method: the immunoSEQ multiplex PCR assay. Entries here come from immuneACCESS through TCRdb and include only in-frame sequences with V and J called. Some clones fail to appear in such tables; in the studies checked, an unresolved V gene covers under half of the shortfall, and the cause of the remainder is unknown. The sample contains tens of thousands of clones, about 88% of them found a single time. About 4.1% of the sample lies in the top ten. Material: peripheral blood. Every receptor here comes from a man aged 50 to 59 with active COVID-19.

The J gene is TRBJ2-4, the V gene TRBV20-1, with D unclear. There are 10 residues in the CDR3. Between the trimmed V and J ends, which lost 5 bases and 7 bases, there was a span of 6 bases. CDR1 and CDR2 from the germline V gene are DFQATT and SNEGSKA (reference sequence). The CDR3 loop reads CSAGLNIQYF. CDR3 coding DNA: TGCAGTGCTGGGCTCAACATTCAGTACTTC.

The CDR3 nucleotides are TGTGCCAGCAGTAAGGATAGCGGGGGGGCCGGCGGGGAGCTGTTTTTT. This translates into CASSKDSGGAGGELFF. V is TRBV27 and J is TRBJ2-2, with TRBD2 matching over 11 bases. The CDR3 has 16 amino acids. Germline loops: CDR1 MNHEY, CDR2 SMNVEV (reference sequence). After removal of 5 bases from V and 7 bases from J, the junction contained 9 bases not matched to a gene.

The chain has TRBV2 and TRBJ1-6; TRBD1 might be the D (5 bases). Germline lookup yields CDR1 SNHLY and CDR2 FYNNEI. CDR3 length: 16 amino acids. Trimming removed 5 bases from V and 0 bases from J, with 11 bases in between. Here the CDR3 reads CASSRRQSSYNSPLHF. The CDR3 coding sequence is TGTGCCAGCAGTCGACGACAGAGCTCCTATAATTCACCCCTCCACTTT.

The CDR3 bases are TGTGCCACCATGGGACAGGGTTACAATGAGCAGTTCTTC. It yields the protein CATMGQGYNEQFF. The genes are TRBV6-5 and TRBJ2-1, with TRBD1 matching over 9 bases. Germline V lookup: CDR1 MNHEY, CDR2 SVGAGI. The CDR3 has 13 amino acids. V lost 10 bases, J lost 4 bases, and 5 bases stayed unmatched.